This T cell receptor beta chain was sequenced during a study of molecular identifiers for immune sequencing clone quantification. The CDR3 runs 12 residues. Germline V lookup: CDR1 GTSNPN, CDR2 SVGIG (reference sequence). V lost 0 bases and J 5 bases, leaving 8 bases between the germline ends. From the PCR reads, TCRdb called clonotypes with MiXCR, one entry per CDR3 protein. This table has about 640,000 distinct CDR3 sequences, roughly 21% appearing once. The chain employs TRBV30 and TRBJ2-7; no clear D. The sequence came from a human donor in good health. Some libraries in this study had Jurkat cell RNA spiked in. The specimen sequenced was naive CD8+ T cells from blood, with Jurkat cell RNA spiked in. Described subset: FACS-sorted CD8+CD4-CCR7+CD45RA+ naive T cells. CDR3 amino acids: CAWSVIVDEQYF. The DNA for the CDR3 is TGTGCCTGGAGTGTAATTGTGGACGAGCAGTACTTC.